Below are 30 T cell receptor beta chains sequenced from a single sample in a study of CD8+CD57+ T cells in acquired aplastic anemia. Patients selected for sequencing had displayed CD8+CD57+ cell expansion by flow cytometry. Profiling that covered TCR beta VDJ and CDR3 relied on genomic DNA as its template. TCRdb reprocessed the reads with MiXCR, giving one entry per CDR3 protein. Of about 200,000 distinct CDR3 sequences in the sample, about 62% were seen once. Sequenced: sorted CD4+, CD8+, or CD8+CD57+ T cells (not recorded which) from PBMCs. These receptors were taken from a human donor with aplastic anemia.

The chain couples TRBV9 to TRBJ2-3, with TRBD2 matching over 8 bases. The CDR3 has 16 amino acids. The germline V gene encodes CDR1 SGDLS and CDR2 YYNGEE. V dropped 1 base and J dropped 2; count of bases not matched to a gene: 6. CDR3 in amino acids: CASSVFDSGATDTQYF. CDR3 bases: TGTGCCAGCAGCGTATTCGATAGCGGGGCCACAGATACGCAGTATTTT.

The V and J genes are TRBV25-1 and TRBJ2-7; 8 bases match TRBD1. The V segment lost 6 bases and the J segment 1 base; nucleotides outside the gene matches: 5. The CDR3 is made up of 14 amino acids. Germline assignment: CDR1 MGHDK and CDR2 SYGVNS. The CDR3 protein is CASSRTGTSYEQYF. In nucleotides, the CDR3 is TGTGCCAGCAGCCGGACAGGGACTTCCTACGAGCAGTACTTC.

The J gene is TRBJ2-5, the V gene TRBV20-1, with unresolved D. This CDR3 contains 11 residues. The germline V and J ends were trimmed by 6 bases and 4 bases, with 9 bases remaining between them. CDR1 and CDR2 from the germline V gene are DFQATT and SNEGSKA (reference sequence). The CDR3 DNA is TGCAGTGCCCGGGTGGGAGAGACCCAGTACTTC. As protein: CSARVGETQYF.

This clonotype was counted at least ten times. The V gene is TRBV4-1, the J gene TRBJ1-3; D not resolved. The CDR3 loop spans 13 amino acids. CDR1 MGHRA and CDR2 YSYEKL come from the germline V gene. With 4 bases removed from V and 4 bases from J, the gap between germline ends came to 8 bases. DNA of the CDR3: TGCGCCAGCAGCCTAAACACAGGAAACACCATATATTTT. Encoded protein: CASSLNTGNTIYF.

The chain recombines TRBV9 with TRBJ1-2, with 7 bases matching TRBD1. With V trimmed by 3 bases and J by 6 bases, 8 bases remained unmatched. CDR1 and CDR2 from the germline V gene are SGDLS and YYNGEE. The CDR3 totals 14 residues. The DNA of the CDR3 is TGTGCCAGCAGCGCTCTGTTACAGGGGAATGGCTACACCTTC. Protein product: CASSALLQGNGYTF.

The V and J genes are TRBV7-8 and TRBJ2-3; the match to TRBD2 covers 7 bases. The CDR3 totals 16 residues. J lost 4 bases, V lost 6 bases, and 13 bases had no gene match. CDR1 is SGHVS and CDR2 is FQNEAQ in the germline V gene. The CDR3 DNA is TGTGCCAGCAGTCCTCCCGGCGGGAGAGGGGCAGATACGCAGTATTTT. Translated, it gives CASSPPGGRGADTQYF.

The genes are TRBV20-1 and TRBJ2-5, with D perhaps matching TRBD1 (5 bases). Trimming pared 0 bases from V and 2 bases from J, leaving 16 bases between. The CDR3 loop spans 16 amino acids. CDR1 and CDR2 from the germline V gene are DFQATT and SNEGSKA (reference sequence). The CDR3 loop is CSARDPSRGLQETQYF. The CDR3 coding sequence is TGCAGTGCTAGAGATCCGTCTAGGGGTCTACAAGAGACCCAGTACTTC.

The chain is built from TRBV2 and TRBJ2-7; D call uncertain. V lost 1 base to trimming and J lost 4 bases, with 8 bases between them. Per germline, CDR1 SNHLY and CDR2 FYNNEI. The CDR3 contains 13 residues. CDR3 in amino acids: CASSEVNPYEQYF. CDR3 coding DNA: TGTGCCAGCAGTGAAGTAAATCCTTACGAGCAGTACTTC.

The V and J genes are TRBV11-2 and TRBJ2-5; tentative D call: TRBD2 (5 bases). Germline assignment: CDR1 SGHAT and CDR2 FQNNGV. The CDR3 length is 16 residues. The V end lost 2 bases, the J end lost 5 bases, and 18 bases lay between the germline ends. CDR3 residues: CASSLKRIPTGETQYF. CDR3 bases: TGTGCCAGCAGCTTAAAGCGGATACCAACGGGGGAGACCCAGTACTTC.

This clonotype came up a few times. The V call is TRBV19, the J call TRBJ2-1, with D unresolved. V was shortened by 4 bases and J by 1 base, with 8 bases between the two germline ends. The germline CDR1 and CDR2 sequences are LNHDA and SQIVND (reference sequence). The CDR3 loop spans 14 amino acids. The CDR3 protein is CASSNLQSYNEQFF. The CDR3 DNA is TGTGCCAGTAGTAATCTACAGTCCTACAATGAGCAGTTCTTC.

The genes are TRBV7-2 and TRBJ1-2, with D uncertain. This CDR3 has 16 amino acids. The V end was cut by 4 bases, the J end by 0 bases, with 15 bases between. Germline V CDR1 and CDR2: SGHTA, FQGNSA. The CDR3 region is CASSSPQRVANYGYTF. The CDR3 DNA sequence: TGTGCCAGCAGCTCCCCCCAGAGGGTAGCTAACTATGGCTACACCTTC.

The chain couples TRBV7-9 to TRBJ2-7, with D maybe TRBD1 (6 bases). This CDR3 region has 16 residues. In germline, CDR1 is SEHNR, CDR2 FQNEAQ (reference sequence). Trimming cost V 1 base and J 5 bases, with 18 bases left between them. CDR3 region: CASSLDPGRGNNEQYF. The CDR3 nucleotides are TGTGCCAGCAGCTTAGATCCCGGCAGGGGTAACAACGAGCAGTACTTC.

The chain joins TRBV24-1 to TRBJ1-1, with 11 bases aligning to TRBD1. The V segment lost 10 bases and the J segment 7 bases; nucleotides outside the gene matches: 7. Germline values: CDR1 KGHDR, CDR2 SFDVKD. The CDR3 is made up of 13 amino acids. The CDR3 DNA is TGTGCCACTACGGACAGGGGGCGCGGTGAAGCTTTCTTT. This translates into CATTDRGRGEAFF.

In its sample, this clonotype was seen a few times. This chain links TRBV2 with TRBJ2-1; D call uncertain. Germline V gene sequence: CDR1 SNHLY, CDR2 FYNNEI. CDR3 size: 13 residues. The ends were cut back, 7 bases at V and 5 bases at J, with 12 bases in the middle. Here the CDR3 DNA reads TGTGCCAGCACCGAGTTGCCAAACAATGAGCAGTTCTTC. It encodes CASTELPNNEQFF.

The sample holds a few counts of this clonotype. The chain carries TRBV19 and TRBJ2-5; D is possibly TRBD2 (5 bases). The germline CDR1 and CDR2 sequences are LNHDA and SQIVND (reference sequence). With 5 bases removed from V and 0 bases from J, the gap between germline ends came to 7 bases. The CDR3 is 13 residues long. The CDR3 sequence is CASSPGYQETQYF. In DNA, the CDR3 is TGTGCCAGTAGTCCGGGATACCAAGAGACCCAGTACTTC.

The rearrangement links TRBV7-9 to TRBJ2-5; tentative D call: TRBD2 (7 bases). Germline CDR1 SEHNR, CDR2 FQNEAQ (reference sequence). This CDR3 region has 17 residues. V lost 4 bases and J lost 5, with 23 bases in between. The CDR3 is CASSSPGAGGGEETQYF. The CDR3 region has the DNA TGTGCCAGCAGCTCGCCAGGGGCGGGCGGGGGAGAGGAGACCCAGTACTTC.

The chain joins TRBV24-1 to TRBJ2-2; 9 bases match TRBD1. Trimming took 3 bases from V and 4 from J; bases not matched to a gene: 5. In germline, CDR1 is KGHDR, CDR2 SFDVKD. The CDR3 is 16 amino acids. The CDR3 is CATSDPGQGVTGELFF. CDR3 in DNA: TGTGCCACCAGTGATCCGGGACAGGGAGTCACCGGGGAGCTGTTTTTT.

The J gene is TRBJ2-5, the V gene TRBV24-1; D is undetermined. The CDR3 consists of 13 residues. The germline V gene encodes CDR1 KGHDR and CDR2 SFDVKD. CDR3: CATPQTYQETQYF. The CDR3 nucleotides read TGTGCTACCCCCCAAACTTATCAAGAGACCCAGTACTTC.

The chain links TRBV2 to TRBJ1-5; possibly TRBD1 for D (5 bases). V dropped 4 bases and J dropped 3 bases, with 10 bases sitting between them. The CDR3 sequence is 14 residues long. Germline V gives CDR1 SNHLY, CDR2 FYNNEI. The CDR3: CASSGRGINQPQHF. CDR3 nucleotide sequence: TGTGCCAGCAGTGGTCGGGGGATCAATCAGCCCCAGCATTTT.

The V call is TRBV7-2, the J call TRBJ2-1, with D tentatively TRBD2 (6 bases). This CDR3 has 14 residues. The germline V gene encodes CDR1 SGHTA and CDR2 FQGNSA. Trimming took 1 base from V and 9 from J, leaving 13 bases between them. The chain's CDR3 is CASSLGLGLSEQFF. The DNA for the CDR3 is TGTGCCAGCAGCTTAGGACTAGGGCTTAGTGAGCAGTTCTTC.

The V call is TRBV7-9, the J call TRBJ2-1; D unclear. Trimming pared 5 bases from V and 6 bases from J, leaving 8 bases between. This CDR3 has 12 residues. CDR1 is SEHNR and CDR2 is FQNEAQ in the germline V gene (reference sequence). CDR3 DNA: TGTGCCAGCAGCCAAGATCCCAATGAGCAGTTCTTC. As protein: CASSQDPNEQFF.

This chain connects TRBV20-1 to TRBJ2-7, with a possible D match to TRBD1 (5 bases). V lost 6 bases to trimming and J lost 5 bases, with 17 bases between them. Germline CDR1 reads DFQATT; CDR2 reads SNEGSKA (reference sequence). The CDR3 spans 13 residues. CDR3 sequence: CSASVQGIHEQYF. The CDR3 DNA is TGCAGTGCCAGCGTCCAGGGAATCCACGAGCAGTACTTC.

The chain has TRBV15 and TRBJ2-6; D might be TRBD1 (6 bases). The germline V gene has CDR1 LNHNV and CDR2 YYDKDF (reference sequence). The CDR3 covers 15 residues. Between the trimmed V and J ends, which lost 4 bases and 3 bases, there was a span of 10 bases. The CDR3 coding sequence is TGTGCCACCAGCAACAGGGCCGATGGGGCCAACGTCCTGACTTTC. Its translation: CATSNRADGANVLTF.

The V and J genes are TRBV29-1 and TRBJ1-3; a possible D gene is TRBD1 (5 bases). V was clipped by 7 bases and J by 8 bases, with 15 bases between them. The CDR3 sequence is 12 residues long. CDR1 and CDR2 (germline): SQVTM, ANQGSEA. CDR3 region: CSATHAGHTIYF. Written as DNA, the CDR3 is TGCAGCGCCACCCACGCGGGACACACCATATATTTT.

The gene calls are TRBV7-7 and TRBJ2-1; TRBD1 is a possible D gene (6 bases). Germline-derived CDR1 and CDR2 are SSHAT and FNYEAQ (reference sequence). The CDR3 is made up of 13 amino acids. The ends were cut back, 5 bases at V and 4 bases at J, with 9 bases in the middle. In DNA, the CDR3 is TGTGCCAGCAGCAGGACAGTGTACAATGAGCAGTTCTTC. Its protein is CASSRTVYNEQFF.

The gene calls are TRBV19 and TRBJ1-1; the D gene is possibly TRBD1 (5 bases). CDR1 is LNHDA and CDR2 is SQIVND in the germline V gene (reference sequence). Deletions cut 6 bases from V and 5 bases from J, with 19 bases between. The length of the CDR3 is 15 residues. The CDR3 DNA reads as TGTGCCAGTAGGAGAAGGTATCCGGGGGAAACTGAAGCTTTCTTT. Its protein product is CASRRRYPGETEAFF.

This clonotype was seen more than once but under ten times. V gene TRBV7-2 combines with J gene TRBJ2-7, with D unresolved. Germline V gives CDR1 SGHTA, CDR2 FQGNSA. CDR3 length: 14 residues. Trimming stripped 5 bases from V and 0 bases from J, with 11 bases between. The CDR3 here is CASSQETLSYEQYF. The CDR3 DNA sequence: TGTGCCAGCAGCCAAGAGACCCTCTCCTACGAGCAGTACTTC.

A note on this clonotype: A read error may account for a junction end that differs from germline. The rearrangement uses TRBV7-2 and TRBJ2-5; D is perhaps TRBD2 (6 bases). Germline V gene sequence: CDR1 SGHTA, CDR2 FQGNSA. This CDR3 has 14 residues. The CDR3 DNA sequence: TGCGCCAGCAGCCAAAGGACCGGGGGAGAGACCCAGTACTTC. It yields the protein CASSQRTGGETQYF.

This clonotype was detected once. V and J are TRBV19 and TRBJ2-5; D may be TRBD2 (7 bases). There are 14 residues in the CDR3. The germline CDR1 and CDR2 sequences are LNHDA and SQIVND (reference sequence). Trimming removed 4 bases from V and 4 bases from J, with 13 bases in between. The CDR3: CASSTPRGGETQYF. In DNA, the CDR3 is TGTGCCAGTAGTACCCCAAGGGGGGGAGAGACCCAGTACTTC.

The table lists this clonotype with a few counts. This chain joins TRBV29-1 and TRBJ2-1; maybe TRBD2 (6 bases). This CDR3 region has 12 residues. The V gene's germline CDR1 is SQVTM and CDR2 ANQGSEA. In DNA, the CDR3 is TGCGCCTTTAGATGGAGGGACAATGAGCAGTTCTTC. Protein: CAFRWRDNEQFF.